The 32 T cell receptor beta chains listed next were all sequenced from one sample in a study of blood T cell repertoires in COVID-19 (TCRdb year 2020). Library construction relied on the immunoSEQ multiplex PCR assay. TCRdb's version of the immuneACCESS table is confined to in-frame rearrangements and falls short of the full clone set. An unresolved V gene accounts for under half of the shortfall where checked; the remainder is of unknown origin. For this sample the table gives 150,000 to 200,000 clones, of which roughly 84% were detected only once. Roughly 15% of the sample lies in the top ten. The sample comprised PBMCs or T cells enriched from blood (not recorded which). The receptors here all came from a man over 45 who had recovered from COVID-19.

This clone was detected only a few times. The rearrangement uses TRBV5-6 and TRBJ2-3; 9 bases are a match to TRBD1. Germline V gene sequence: CDR1 SGHDT, CDR2 YYEEEE. V was pared by 3 bases and J by 6 bases, with 2 bases of the junction left unmatched. There are 13 residues in the CDR3. The CDR3 here is CASSWDRVDTQYF. The CDR3 bases are TGTGCCAGCAGCTGGGACAGGGTCGATACGCAGTATTTT.

This sequence joins TRBV6-5 and TRBJ1-1; tentative D call: TRBD1 (6 bases). The CDR3 totals 14 residues. V lost 7 bases, J lost 4 bases, and 16 bases lay in between. Looked up from germline, CDR1 is MNHEY and CDR2 is SVGAGI. CDR3 protein: CASINPMGATEAFF. The CDR3 DNA sequence: TGTGCCAGCATAAATCCTATGGGGGCCACTGAAGCTTTCTTT.

This rearrangement joins TRBV6-5 to TRBJ1-1; 7 bases match TRBD1. The CDR3 consists of 14 residues. V trimming: 6 bases; J trimming: 6 bases; junction bases outside the gene matches: 10. Per germline, CDR1 MNHEY and CDR2 SVGAGI. CDR3 nucleotides: TGTGCCAGCAGATCGACAGGGAGTAGCTCTGAAGCTTTCTTT. Residues: CASRSTGSSSEAFF.

V gene TRBV19 combines with J gene TRBJ1-6, with D hard to call. CDR3 size: 14 residues. Germline CDR1 and CDR2: LNHDA and SQIVND (reference sequence). Trimming left V 3 bases short and J 13 bases short, with 16 bases between. The CDR3 here is CASSMWSDTVPLHF. In nucleotides, the CDR3 is TGTGCCAGTAGTATGTGGTCTGATACTGTTCCCCTCCACTTT.

The V and J genes are TRBV6-5 and TRBJ1-1, with 7 nucleotides matching TRBD1. The CDR3 length is 15 residues. Trimming removed 2 bases from V and 1 base from J; junction bases left unmatched: 4. In germline, CDR1 is MNHEY, CDR2 SVGAGI. CDR3 protein: CASSYPGQANTEAFF. The CDR3 DNA is TGTGCCAGCAGTTACCCCGGACAGGCGAACACTGAAGCTTTCTTT.

The V call is TRBV7-2, the J call TRBJ1-1; D remains ambiguous. V was cut by 1 base and J by 4 bases, with 10 bases left in between. The CDR3 spans 14 residues. In germline, CDR1 is SGHTA, CDR2 FQGNSA. In nucleotides, the CDR3 is TGTGCCAGCAGCTTAGATCCGGGAGGCACTGAAGCTTTCTTT. Encoded protein: CASSLDPGGTEAFF.

This chain connects TRBV5-1 to TRBJ2-1; tentative D call: TRBD1 (6 bases). The CDR3 is 14 amino acids. Trimming left V 4 bases short and J 4 bases short, with 12 bases between. Germline V gene lookup returns CDR1 SGHRS and CDR2 YFSETQ. CDR3 protein: CASSTTTGYNEQFF. The DNA of the CDR3 is TGCGCCAGCAGCACTACTACAGGGTACAATGAGCAGTTCTTC.

The chain couples TRBV12-3 or TRBV12-4 to TRBJ2-2; D not certain. The CDR3 is made up of 13 amino acids. Trimming cost V 5 bases and J 5 bases, with 9 bases left between them. CDR3 amino acids: CASSLTRTGELFF. CDR3 DNA sequence: TGTGCCAGCAGTCTTACAAGAACCGGGGAGCTGTTTTTT.

The CDR3 coding sequence is TGTGCCAGCAGTCCCGGGGACAGGGGGTATCAGCCCCAGCATTTT. Its protein is CASSPGDRGYQPQHF. The rearrangement links TRBV28 to TRBJ1-5, with 11 nucleotides matching TRBD1. Germline lookup yields CDR1 MDHEN and CDR2 SYDVKM. This CDR3 comprises 15 residues. The V segment lost 5 bases and the J segment 5 bases; nucleotides outside the gene matches: 5.

There are many counts of this clone. This chain links TRBV4-1 with TRBJ1-2, with TRBD1 matching over 7 bases. V gave up 3 bases and J gave up 4 bases; unmatched junction bases: 8. CDR3 size: 15 residues. From germline, CDR1 is MGHRA and CDR2 YSYEKL. CDR3 in amino acids: CASSQDRRSSYGYTF. Here the CDR3 DNA reads TGCGCCAGCAGCCAGGACAGGCGAAGCAGCTATGGCTACACCTTC.

This chain uses TRBV11-2 with TRBJ2-1; the D gene is possibly TRBD2 (5 bases). V was pared by 2 bases and J by 4 bases, with 15 bases between. There are 16 residues in the CDR3. The germline V gene has CDR1 SGHAT and CDR2 FQNNGV. As DNA, the CDR3 is TGTGCCAGCAGCTTATCCGCAGCGGTTCCTTACAATGAGCAGTTCTTC. Protein sequence: CASSLSAAVPYNEQFF. The full variable domain, with the rest looked up from reference TRBV11-2 and TRBJ2-1, is EAGVAQSPRYKIIEKRQSVAFWCNPISGHATLYWYQQILGQGPKLLIQFQNNGVVDDSQLPKDRFSAERLKGVDSTLKIQPAKLEDSAVYLCASSLSAAVPYNEQFFGPGTRLTVL.

The chain carries TRBV5-5 and TRBJ2-7; D is unresolved. The length of the CDR3 is 13 residues. Trimming removed 4 bases from V and 1 base from J, with 9 bases in between. CDR1 and CDR2 from the germline V gene are SGHKS and YYEKEE (reference sequence). In DNA form, the CDR3 reads TGTGCCAGCAGCAAGCAGGTGTCCTACGAGCAGTACTTC. This codes for CASSKQVSYEQYF.

The V call is TRBV2, the J call TRBJ1-4, with D hard to call. There are 13 residues in the CDR3. The V and J ends lost 7 bases and 8 bases respectively, with 14 bases between them. Per the germline V gene, CDR1 is SNHLY and CDR2 is FYNNEI. This CDR3 is CASTNDGREKLFF. CDR3 in DNA: TGTGCCAGCACTAACGATGGGAGGGAAAAACTGTTTTTT.

This clone came up a few times. This chain joins TRBV7-9 and TRBJ1-2; D may be TRBD1 (6 bases). Germline V gene lookup returns CDR1 SEHNR and CDR2 FQNEAQ (reference sequence). CDR3 size: 13 residues. V was shortened by 3 bases and J by 8 bases, with 13 bases between the two germline ends. CDR3 bases: TGTGCCAGCAGCTTCGGACAGTCGATAGGCTACACCTTC. Amino acids: CASSFGQSIGYTF.

The J gene is TRBJ2-1, the V gene TRBV12-3 or TRBV12-4, with D hard to call. This CDR3 is 12 amino acids long. Trimming stripped 3 bases from V and 10 bases from J, with 10 bases between. The CDR3: CASSFPLREQFF. In nucleotides, the CDR3 is TGTGCCAGCAGTTTTCCCCTACGGGAGCAGTTCTTC.

Only a few counts were recorded for this clone. CDR3 sequence reads: CASSLGAGGDTEAFF. The DNA for the CDR3 is TGCGCCAGCAGCTTGGGGGCCGGGGGGGATACTGAAGCTTTCTTT. The gene calls are TRBV5-1 and TRBJ1-1, with D maybe TRBD1 (5 bases). Germline V lookup: CDR1 SGHRS, CDR2 YFSETQ. V dropped 0 bases and J dropped 5 bases, with 14 bases sitting between them. The CDR3 consists of 15 residues.

The CDR3 spells CASSEAQGGYGYTF. The DNA for the CDR3 is TGTGCCAGCAGTGAAGCGCAGGGCGGCTATGGCTACACCTTC. V is TRBV6-1 and J is TRBJ1-2, with D maybe TRBD1 (5 bases). CDR1 is MNHNS and CDR2 is SASEGT in the germline V gene. V lost 0 bases, J lost 4 bases, and 9 bases lay in between. The CDR3 runs 14 residues.

This chain links TRBV6-2 or TRBV6-3 with TRBJ1-5; tentative D call: TRBD1 (5 bases). The germline V gene has CDR1 MNHEY and CDR2 SVGEGT. CDR3 size: 16 residues. V lost 6 bases, J lost 0 bases, and 15 bases lay in between. The CDR3 DNA follows: TGTGCCAGCAGCCCTTTGCGACAGACTAGCAATCAGCCCCAGCATTTT. Protein product: CASSPLRQTSNQPQHF.

V is TRBV11-3 and J is TRBJ2-1; the D gene is possibly TRBD2 (7 bases). The CDR3 is 18 residues long. Germline assignment: CDR1 SGHNT and CDR2 YENEEA. V dropped 0 bases and J dropped 0 bases, with 15 bases sitting between them. The CDR3: CASSLEGAGASSYNEQFF. Written as DNA, the CDR3 is TGTGCCAGCAGCTTAGAAGGGGCGGGGGCGAGCTCCTACAATGAGCAGTTCTTC. The whole variable domain, remainder taken from reference TRBV11-3 and TRBJ2-1, is EAGVVQSPRYKIIEKKQPVAFWCNPISGHNTLYWYLQNLGQGPELLIRYENEEAVDDSQLPKDRFSAERLKGVDSTLKIQPAELGDSAVYLCASSLEGAGASSYNEQFFGPGTRLTVL.

The rearrangement uses TRBV6-1 and TRBJ1-2; the D is unclear. The CDR3 loop spans 15 amino acids. Trimming removed 2 bases at V and 2 bases at J, with 12 bases between. The germline V gene encodes CDR1 MNHNS and CDR2 SASEGT. As DNA, the CDR3 is TGTGCCAGCAGTGAAACGGTCGGGGAAAACTATGGCTACACCTTC. This encodes CASSETVGENYGYTF.

The chain has TRBV5-6 and TRBJ1-2; D not resolved. Germline loops: CDR1 SGHDT, CDR2 YYEEEE. The CDR3 consists of 13 residues. With 1 base removed from V and 4 bases from J, the gap between germline ends came to 8 bases. This CDR3 is CASSLNLGYGYTF. The CDR3 bases are TGTGCCAGCAGCTTGAATCTAGGCTATGGCTACACCTTC.

This clone was recorded a few times. The chain joins TRBV9 to TRBJ1-3, with 8 bases fitting TRBD1. J was trimmed by 2 bases and V by 0 bases; bases with no gene match: 4. CDR1 is SGDLS and CDR2 is YYNGEE in the germline V gene. The CDR3 is made up of 16 amino acids. This CDR3 is CASSVDQGATGNTIYF. CDR3 coding DNA: TGTGCCAGCAGCGTAGATCAGGGGGCGACTGGAAACACCATATATTTT.

The V call is TRBV2, the J call TRBJ2-7; TRBD2 matches 7 bases. The CDR3 has 13 amino acids. J was trimmed by 5 bases and V by 6 bases; bases with no gene match: 7. Germline CDR1 reads SNHLY; CDR2 reads FYNNEI. The CDR3 loop reads CASRLGEGHEQYF. The CDR3 DNA follows: TGTGCCAGCAGACTAGGGGAGGGCCACGAGCAGTACTTC.

The V call is TRBV28, the J call TRBJ1-4, with a tentative D call TRBD1 (5 bases). With 10 bases removed from V and 5 bases from J, the gap between germline ends came to 20 bases. Germline loops: CDR1 MDHEN, CDR2 SYDVKM. The CDR3 runs to 15 residues. CDR3 region: CATERFGQGNEKLFF. CDR3 DNA: TGTGCCACAGAACGCTTCGGGCAGGGCAATGAAAAACTGTTTTTT.

The V and J genes are TRBV5-6 and TRBJ1-5; TRBD1 matches at 7 bases. J gave up 2 bases and V 4 bases, and 9 bases lay outside the gene matches. The CDR3 runs to 16 residues. The germline gives CDR1 SGHDT, CDR2 YYEEEE. The CDR3 is CASSQGTAQGNQPQHF. The DNA of the CDR3 is TGTGCCAGCAGCCAAGGGACAGCCCAGGGCAATCAGCCCCAGCATTTT.

This chain connects TRBV25-1 to TRBJ1-4; 9 bases align to TRBD1. In germline, CDR1 is MGHDK, CDR2 SYGVNS. This CDR3 region has 15 residues. Trimming at V came to 8 bases and at J to 8 bases, leaving 12 bases not matched to a gene. Here the CDR3 reads CASAPTGTGYEKLFF. The CDR3 coding sequence is TGTGCCAGCGCCCCGACCGGGACAGGGTACGAAAAACTGTTTTTT.

The chain recombines TRBV3-1 (or the pseudogene TRBV3-2) with TRBJ1-1, with D possibly TRBD1 on 6 matching bases. CDR1 and CDR2 from the germline V gene are LGHDT and YNNKEL (reference sequence). The CDR3 covers 15 residues. Trimming took 3 bases from V and 4 from J, leaving 15 bases between them. The chain's CDR3 is CASSHSRGGGTEAFF. CDR3 nucleotides: TGTGCCAGCAGCCATTCCAGGGGAGGGGGCACTGAAGCTTTCTTT.

The chain combines TRBV27 with TRBJ1-6; D not certain. Trimming stripped 7 bases from V and 0 bases from J, with 7 bases between. Per the germline V gene, CDR1 is MNHEY and CDR2 is SMNVEV (reference sequence). The CDR3 spans 14 residues. The DNA of the CDR3 is TGTGCCAGCACCACCGGCTCCTATAATTCACCCCTCCACTTT. Translating it yields CASTTGSYNSPLHF.

The J gene is TRBJ1-5, the V gene TRBV6-5; D is possibly TRBD1 (6 bases). Between the trimmed V and J ends, which lost 2 bases and 3 bases, there was a span of 8 bases. In germline, CDR1 is MNHEY, CDR2 SVGAGI. This CDR3 has 14 amino acids. CDR3 in DNA: TGTGCCAGCAGTTACCGGGACAACAATCAGCCCCAGCATTTT. Amino acids: CASSYRDNNQPQHF.

This clone came up once. This CDR3 is CASSILGDTEAFF. The CDR3 DNA sequence: TGTGCCAGTAGTATCCTGGGAGACACTGAAGCTTTCTTT. V is TRBV19 and J is TRBJ1-1; D call uncertain. V was shortened by 3 bases and J by 3 bases, with 8 bases between the two germline ends. The CDR3 length is 13 residues. Germline lookup yields CDR1 LNHDA and CDR2 SQIVND (reference sequence).

The gene calls are TRBV6-2 or TRBV6-3 and TRBJ1-2; D perhaps matches TRBD1 (5 bases). The CDR3 is 13 amino acids. Germline V gives CDR1 MNHEY, CDR2 SVGEGT. The V end was cut by 6 bases, the J end by 6 bases, with 14 bases between. In DNA form, the CDR3 reads TGTGCCAGCAGCCAAGACAGTTTTGATGGCTACACCTTC. Translation: CASSQDSFDGYTF.

The chain employs TRBV7-9 and TRBJ2-3; 8 bases match TRBD2. The CDR3 runs to 17 residues. The trim removed 4 bases at V and 2 bases at J, leaving 11 bases unmatched. CDR1 SEHNR and CDR2 FQNEAQ come from the germline V gene (reference sequence). The CDR3 DNA sequence: TGTGCCAGCAGCTCACCCTGGGTAGCGGGGCACACAGATACGCAGTATTTT. Translated, it gives CASSSPWVAGHTDTQYF.